The rows below give T cell receptor beta chains drawn from one sample of a study of cytomegalovirus exposure and HLA in healthy donors. Profiling relied on immunoSEQ multiplex PCR, and the TCRdb table lists in-frame clones only, not all of them. Of about 55,000 clones detected, over 75% appear once; the ten largest clones hold more than 2.5%. Specimen: PBMCs. These receptors were taken from a man between 18 and 29 years old in good health and CMV-seronegative. Each CDR3 is given with its conserved first and last residue. Fields, in order: V gene, clone size, CDR3 length, J gene, D gene, CDR3 protein, CDR3 DNA. D genes are given only for firm matches. The size entry is marked missing in some rows and otherwise reads once, few, many or a size class.

>TRBV5-1|-|15|TRBJ2-3|-
CASSLAIAGTDTQYF
TGCGCCAGCAGCTTGGCGATAGCCGGCACAGATACGCAGTATTTT
>TRBV7-2|-|16|TRBJ2-1|TRBD1
CASSLTPGTGGSEQFF
TGTGCCAGCAGCCTAACCCCCGGGACAGGGGGAAGTGAGCAGTTCTTC
>TRBV13|-|16|TRBJ2-7|-
CASSLVVSHSGYEQYF
TGTGCCAGCAGCTTAGTCGTCTCTCATTCAGGCTACGAGCAGTACTTC
>TRBV7-9|-|14|TRBJ1-4|-
CASSFSEINEKLFF
TGTGCCAGCAGCTTTTCGGAGATAAATGAAAAACTGTTTTTT
>TRBV30|once|13|TRBJ1-4|TRBD1
CAWSVQGDEKLFF
TGTGCCTGGAGTGTACAGGGGGATGAAAAACTGTTTTTT
>TRBV7-3|once|13|TRBJ1-2|-
CASSRQAGSGYTF
TGTGCCAGCAGCCGACAGGCCGGTAGTGGCTACACCTTC
>TRBV27|-|15|TRBJ2-1|TRBD2
CASRLAGGNYWEQFF
TGTGCCAGTAGACTAGCGGGAGGCAACTATTGGGAGCAGTTCTTC
>TRBV6-5|once|13|TRBJ1-2|-
CASSYQGHYGYTF
TGTGCCAGCAGTTACCAGGGGCACTATGGCTACACCTTC
>TRBV30|-|13|TRBJ1-5|-
CAWTRTAHHPQHF
TGTGCCTGGACTAGGACAGCACACCACCCCCAGCATTTT
>TRBV9|-|14|TRBJ2-3|-
CASSVKEGTDTQYF
TGTGCCAGCAGCGTCAAGGAGGGGACAGATACGCAGTATTTT
>TRBV5-1|-|16|TRBJ2-3|TRBD2
CASSLGIAGVRDTQYF
TGCGCCAGCAGCTTAGGGATAGCGGGAGTACGGGATACGCAGTATTTT
>TRBV7-6|-|13|TRBJ2-7|-
CASSARTPYEQYF
TGTGCCAGCAGCGCTCGGACTCCTTACGAGCAGTACTTC
>TRBV19|once|13|TRBJ1-1|-
CASSGQLNTEAFF
TGTGCCAGTAGCGGACAGTTGAACACTGAAGCTTTCTTT
>TRBV5-4|-|14|TRBJ1-2|TRBD1
CASSLGGQEDGYTF
TGTGCCAGCAGCTTGGGGGGACAGGAGGATGGCTACACCTTC
>TRBV7-2|-|17|TRBJ2-7|TRBD2
CASSLRGDPTSAYEQYF
TGTGCCAGCAGCCTCCGCGGGGACCCGACTAGCGCTTACGAGCAGTACTTC
>TRBV18|-|18|TRBJ2-5|-
CASSPINPTGTLQETQYF
TGTGCCAGCTCACCAATCAACCCAACCGGGACACTCCAAGAGACCCAGTACTTC